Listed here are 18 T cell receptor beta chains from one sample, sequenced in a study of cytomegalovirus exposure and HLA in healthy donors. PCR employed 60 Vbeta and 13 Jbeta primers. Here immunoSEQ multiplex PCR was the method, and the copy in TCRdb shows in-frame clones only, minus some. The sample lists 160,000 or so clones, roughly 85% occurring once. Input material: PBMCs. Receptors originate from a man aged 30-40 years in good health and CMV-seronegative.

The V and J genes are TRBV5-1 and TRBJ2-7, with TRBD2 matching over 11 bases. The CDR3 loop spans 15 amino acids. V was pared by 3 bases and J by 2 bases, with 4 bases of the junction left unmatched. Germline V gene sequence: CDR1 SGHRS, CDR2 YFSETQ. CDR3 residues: CASSSGLAATYEQYF. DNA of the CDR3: TGCGCCAGCAGCTCGGGACTAGCGGCAACCTACGAGCAGTACTTC. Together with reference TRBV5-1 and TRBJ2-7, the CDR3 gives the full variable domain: KAGVTQTPRYLIKTRGQQVTLSCSPISGHRSVSWYQQTPGQGLQFLFEYFSETQRNKGNFPGRFSGRQFSNSRSEMNVSTLELGDSALYLCASSSGLAATYEQYFGPGTRLTVT.

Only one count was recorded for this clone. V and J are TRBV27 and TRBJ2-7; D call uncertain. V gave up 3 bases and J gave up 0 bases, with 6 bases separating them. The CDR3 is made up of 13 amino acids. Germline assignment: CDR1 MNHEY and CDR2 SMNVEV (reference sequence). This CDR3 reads CASSFQDSYEQYF. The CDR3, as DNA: TGTGCCAGCAGTTTTCAGGACTCCTACGAGCAGTACTTC.

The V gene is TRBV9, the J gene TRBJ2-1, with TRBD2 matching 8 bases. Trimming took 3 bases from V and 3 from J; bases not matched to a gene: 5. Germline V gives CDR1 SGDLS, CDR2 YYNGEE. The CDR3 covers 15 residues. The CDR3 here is CASSASGGGYNEQFF. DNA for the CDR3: TGTGCCAGCAGCGCTTCGGGGGGGGGCTACAATGAGCAGTTCTTC.

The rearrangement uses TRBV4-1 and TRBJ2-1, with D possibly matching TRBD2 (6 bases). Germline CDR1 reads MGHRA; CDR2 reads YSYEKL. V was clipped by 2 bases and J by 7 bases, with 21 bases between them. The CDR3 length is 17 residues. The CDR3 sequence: CASSQLPGAGLSNEQFF. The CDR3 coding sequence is TGCGCCAGCAGCCAACTTCCCGGGGCGGGGTTGAGTAATGAGCAGTTCTTC.

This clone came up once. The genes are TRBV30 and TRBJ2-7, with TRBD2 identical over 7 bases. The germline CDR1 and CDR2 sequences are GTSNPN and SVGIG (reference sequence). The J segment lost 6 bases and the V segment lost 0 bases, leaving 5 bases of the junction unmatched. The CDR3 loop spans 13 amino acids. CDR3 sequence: CAWSVRTGGEQYF. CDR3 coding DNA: TGTGCCTGGAGTGTACGGACGGGAGGCGAGCAGTACTTC.

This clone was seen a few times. CDR3 DNA: TGTGCCAGCAGTACTGAACAGGGGGCACCTTTTTACGAGCAGTACTTC. This encodes CASSTEQGAPFYEQYF. The chain carries TRBV28 and TRBJ2-7; TRBD1 agrees at 9 bases. Losses at the gene ends were 5 bases for V and 4 bases for J; bases not matched to a gene: 12. CDR1 MDHEN and CDR2 SYDVKM come from the germline V gene. There are 16 residues in the CDR3. The full variable domain, rest sourced from reference TRBV28 and TRBJ2-7, is DVKVTQSSRYLVKRTGEKVFLECVQDMDHENMFWYRQDPGLGLRLIYFSYDVKMKEKGDIPEGYSVSREKKERFSLILESASTNQTSMYLCASSTEQGAPFYEQYFGPGTRLTVT.

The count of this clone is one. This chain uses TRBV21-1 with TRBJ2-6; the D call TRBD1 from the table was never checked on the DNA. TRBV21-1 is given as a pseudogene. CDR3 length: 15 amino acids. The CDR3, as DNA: TGTGCCAGCATACACATCAGCTCTGGGGCCAACGTCCTGACTTTC. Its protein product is CASIHISSGANVLTF.

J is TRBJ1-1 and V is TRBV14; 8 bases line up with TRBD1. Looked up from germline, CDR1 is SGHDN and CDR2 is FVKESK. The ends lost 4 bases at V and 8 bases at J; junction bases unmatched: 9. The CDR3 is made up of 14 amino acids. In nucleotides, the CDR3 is TGTGCCAGCAGCCCCGCCCGTTGGGACAGGGAAGCTTTCTTT. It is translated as CASSPARWDREAFF.

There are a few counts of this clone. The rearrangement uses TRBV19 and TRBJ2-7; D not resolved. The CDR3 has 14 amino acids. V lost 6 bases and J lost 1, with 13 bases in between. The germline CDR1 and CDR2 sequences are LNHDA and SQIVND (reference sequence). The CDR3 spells CASRWSAESYEQYF. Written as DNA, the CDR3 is TGTGCCAGTAGATGGAGCGCTGAATCCTACGAGCAGTACTTC.

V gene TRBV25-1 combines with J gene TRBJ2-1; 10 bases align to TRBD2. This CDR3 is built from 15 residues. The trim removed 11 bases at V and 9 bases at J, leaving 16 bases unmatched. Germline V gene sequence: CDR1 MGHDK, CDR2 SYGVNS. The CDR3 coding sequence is TGTGCCTGTCACCCTAGCGGGAGATATGTGGGTGAGCAGTTCTTC. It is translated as CACHPSGRYVGEQFF.

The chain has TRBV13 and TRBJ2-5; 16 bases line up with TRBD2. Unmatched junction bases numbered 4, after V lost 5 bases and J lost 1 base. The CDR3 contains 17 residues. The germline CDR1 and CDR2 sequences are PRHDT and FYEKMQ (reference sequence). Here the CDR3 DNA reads TGTGCCAGCAGCCCCGGGACTAGCGGGAGGGCCCAAGAGACCCAGTACTTC. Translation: CASSPGTSGRAQETQYF.

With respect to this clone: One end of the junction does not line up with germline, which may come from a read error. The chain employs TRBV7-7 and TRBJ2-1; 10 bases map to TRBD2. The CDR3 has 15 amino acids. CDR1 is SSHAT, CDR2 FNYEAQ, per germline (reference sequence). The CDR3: CASSLALAGPNEQFF. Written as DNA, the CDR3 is TGTGCTAGCAGCTTAGCACTAGCGGGACCGAATGAGCAGTTCTTC.

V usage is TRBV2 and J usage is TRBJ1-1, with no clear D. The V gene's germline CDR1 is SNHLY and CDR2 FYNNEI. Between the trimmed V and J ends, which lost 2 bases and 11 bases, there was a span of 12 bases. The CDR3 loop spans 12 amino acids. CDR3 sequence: CASSEITVEAFF. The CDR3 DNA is TGTGCCAGCAGTGAAATTACCGTTGAGGCTTTCTTT.

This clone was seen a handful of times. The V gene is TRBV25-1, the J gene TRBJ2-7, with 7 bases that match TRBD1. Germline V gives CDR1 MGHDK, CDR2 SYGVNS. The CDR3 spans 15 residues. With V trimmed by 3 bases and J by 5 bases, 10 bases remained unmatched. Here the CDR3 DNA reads TGTGCCAGCAGTGAGTGGGGCAGGGGGAGCGACGAGCAGTACTTC. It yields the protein CASSEWGRGSDEQYF.

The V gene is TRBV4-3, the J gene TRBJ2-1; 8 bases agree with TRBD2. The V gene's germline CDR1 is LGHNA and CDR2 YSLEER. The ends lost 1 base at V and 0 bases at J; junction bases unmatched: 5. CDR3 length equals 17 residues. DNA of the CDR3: TGCGCCAGCAGCCAAGGTGGGAGCGGGAGCTCCTACAATGAGCAGTTCTTC. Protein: CASSQGGSGSSYNEQFF.

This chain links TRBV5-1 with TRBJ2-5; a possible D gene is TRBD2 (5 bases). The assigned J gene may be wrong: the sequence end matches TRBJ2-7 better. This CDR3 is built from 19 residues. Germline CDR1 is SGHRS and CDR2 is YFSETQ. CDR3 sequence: CASSLFEWAGFEGVNEQYF. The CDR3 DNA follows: TGCGCCAGCAGCCTCTTCGAGTGGGCAGGATTCGAGGGAGTCAACGAGCAGTACTTC.

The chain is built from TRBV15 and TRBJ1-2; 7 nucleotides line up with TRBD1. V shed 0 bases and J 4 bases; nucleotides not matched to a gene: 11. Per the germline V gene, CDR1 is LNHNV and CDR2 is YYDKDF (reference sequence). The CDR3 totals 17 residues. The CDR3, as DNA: TGTGCCACCAGCAGAGATTCGGGACAGATTAAAACCTATGGCTACACCTTC. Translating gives CATSRDSGQIKTYGYTF. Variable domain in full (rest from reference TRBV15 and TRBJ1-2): DAMVIQNPRYQVTQFGKPVTLSCSQTLNHNVMYWYQQKSSQAPKLLFHYYDKDFNNEADTPDNFQSRRPNTSFCFLDIRSPGLGDTAMYLCATSRDSGQIKTYGYTFGSGTRLTVV.

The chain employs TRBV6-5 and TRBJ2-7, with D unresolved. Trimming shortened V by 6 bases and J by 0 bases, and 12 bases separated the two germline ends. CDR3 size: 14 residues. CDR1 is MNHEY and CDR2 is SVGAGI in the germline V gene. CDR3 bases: TGTGCCAGCAGAGACTCTATCGACTCCTACGAGCAGTACTTC. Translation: CASRDSIDSYEQYF.